The 12 T cell receptor beta chains in this list originate from one sample, sequenced in a study of vaccination and CD4 T cells after COVID-19. The antigens of these receptors remain unknown. An Oncomine TCR Beta short-read assay was used to sequence the DNA from cultured CD4+ T cells. TCRdb re-analysed the PCR reads in MiXCR, keeping a single row per CDR3 protein. The table shows approximately 9,800 distinct CDR3 sequences, with under 35% occurring only once. Treatment given: roughly 11-day PBMC culture with coronavirus spike peptide pools or control peptides (ViraFEST assay). Harvesting of the unexposed donor's CD4+ T cells predated the COVID-19 pandemic (2011-2018). The material sequenced was CD4+ T cells from blood, cultured in vitro. These receptors all stem from a human donor in good health.

This clonotype was found a few times. The V gene is TRBV11-2, the J gene TRBJ1-1; D is uncertain. Trimming stripped 2 bases from V and 4 bases from J, with 5 bases between. Germline V gene sequence: CDR1 SGHAT, CDR2 FQNNGV. The CDR3 covers 12 residues. In DNA form, the CDR3 reads TGTGCCAGCAGCTTAACACGCACTGAAGCTTTCTTT. It is translated as CASSLTRTEAFF.

In DNA form, the CDR3 reads TGTGCCAGTCAACACAGGACCTATGGCTACACCTTC. It encodes CASQHRTYGYTF. This chain joins TRBV19 and TRBJ1-2; D might be TRBD1 (5 bases). V was shortened by 8 bases and J by 4 bases, with 11 bases between the two germline ends. Germline assignment: CDR1 LNHDA and CDR2 SQIVND (reference sequence). This CDR3 spans 12 amino acids.

The CDR3 protein is CASLSRLAYNEQFF. As DNA, the CDR3 is TGTGCCAGCCTCAGCCGACTAGCCTACAATGAGCAGTTCTTC. The chain recombines TRBV12-3 or TRBV12-4 with TRBJ2-1; D is possibly TRBD2 (6 bases). V was cut by 8 bases and J by 2 bases, with 13 bases left in between. CDR3 size: 14 residues.

This chain links TRBV4-1 with TRBJ1-2; no definite D call. Germline lookup yields CDR1 MGHRA and CDR2 YSYEKL. This CDR3 region has 18 residues. The V end was cut by 0 bases, the J end by 0 bases, with 17 bases between. CDR3 sequence reads: CASSQEYSVPGANYGYTF. Written as DNA, the CDR3 is TGCGCCAGCAGCCAAGAGTACAGCGTCCCGGGCGCTAACTATGGCTACACCTTC.

The V and J genes are TRBV6-1 and TRBJ1-6; D gene uncertain. CDR3 size: 16 residues. Germline V CDR1 and CDR2: MNHNS, SASEGT. V was pared by 4 bases and J by 3 bases, with 13 bases between. The CDR3 is CASSGTAILYNSPLHF. In DNA form, the CDR3 reads TGTGCCAGCAGTGGTACAGCGATACTCTATAATTCACCCCTCCACTTT.

The chain combines TRBV29-1 with TRBJ1-6, with no clear D. Germline assignment: CDR1 SQVTM and CDR2 ANQGSEA. Trimming pared 7 bases from V and 5 bases from J, leaving 9 bases between. The CDR3 is 12 residues long. The CDR3 protein is CSASGNNSPLHF. In DNA, the CDR3 is TGCAGCGCATCTGGGAATAATTCACCCCTCCACTTT.

The chain carries TRBV10-3 and TRBJ1-1; D is undetermined. V shed 11 bases and J shed 11 bases, with 27 bases lying between them. The CDR3 totals 14 residues. Germline V gives CDR1 ENHRY, CDR2 SYGVKD. The CDR3 sequence is CAATGEGTGSGAFF. In DNA form, the CDR3 reads TGTGCCGCTACCGGGGAGGGTACGGGGAGTGGGGCTTTCTTT.

This clonotype was counted a few times. The chain couples TRBV7-9 to TRBJ1-2, with 9 bases matching TRBD1. This CDR3 has 15 residues. CDR1 and CDR2 (germline): SEHNR, FQNEAQ (reference sequence). Germline trimming cut 4 bases from V and 3 bases from J; bases unmatched to any gene: 6. The CDR3 region has the DNA TGTGCCAGCAGCTCAACAGGGGGCGCCTACTATGGCTACACCTTC. Protein sequence: CASSSTGGAYYGYTF.

The genes are TRBV2 and TRBJ1-5, with TRBD1 as a possible D gene (6 bases). Trimming pared 2 bases from V and 1 base from J, leaving 15 bases between. In germline, CDR1 is SNHLY, CDR2 FYNNEI. The CDR3 loop spans 17 amino acids. CDR3 sequence reads: CASSEISGALSNQPQHF. CDR3 DNA: TGTGCCAGCAGTGAAATTTCGGGGGCCTTAAGCAATCAGCCCCAGCATTTT.

A few counts support this clonotype. The chain employs TRBV14 and TRBJ1-2; D unresolved. Germline V gene data show CDR1 as SGHDN and CDR2 as FVKESK. The germline V and J ends were trimmed by 3 bases and 3 bases, with 11 bases remaining between them. This CDR3 has 14 amino acids. The CDR3 spells CASSQRTDDYGYTF. The CDR3 DNA reads as TGTGCCAGCAGCCAGAGGACGGACGACTATGGCTACACCTTC.

Details on this clonotype: The junction and the germline gene differ at one end; a read error may be behind it. The chain employs TRBV6-1 and TRBJ2-1; perhaps TRBD1 as D (5 bases). The germline V gene has CDR1 MNHNS and CDR2 SASEGT. This CDR3 has 13 amino acids. This CDR3 is CASREGAYNEQFF. Here the CDR3 DNA reads TGTGCCAGCAGGGAAGGGGCTTACAATGAGCAGTTCTTC.

V is TRBV19 and J is TRBJ1-2; D may be TRBD1 (5 bases). Trimming stripped 0 bases from V and 6 bases from J, with 14 bases between. CDR3 length: 15 residues. Germline values: CDR1 LNHDA, CDR2 SQIVND (reference sequence). In nucleotides, the CDR3 is TGTGCCAGTAGTATAGACAGGGCGACCGTGAATGGCTACACCTTC. Its protein product is CASSIDRATVNGYTF.